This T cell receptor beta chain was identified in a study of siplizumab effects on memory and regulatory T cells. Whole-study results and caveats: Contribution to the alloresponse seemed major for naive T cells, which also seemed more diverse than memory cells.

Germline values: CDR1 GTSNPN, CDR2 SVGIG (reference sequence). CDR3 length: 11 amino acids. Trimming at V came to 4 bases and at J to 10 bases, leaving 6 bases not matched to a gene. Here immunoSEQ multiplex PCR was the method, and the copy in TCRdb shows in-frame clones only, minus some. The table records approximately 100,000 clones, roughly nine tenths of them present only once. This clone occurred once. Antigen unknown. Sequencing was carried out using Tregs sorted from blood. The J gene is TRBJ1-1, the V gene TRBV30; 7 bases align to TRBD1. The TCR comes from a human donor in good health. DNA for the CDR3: TGTGCCTGGACCGGGACAGCGGGAGCTTTCTTT. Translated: CAWTGTAGAFF.